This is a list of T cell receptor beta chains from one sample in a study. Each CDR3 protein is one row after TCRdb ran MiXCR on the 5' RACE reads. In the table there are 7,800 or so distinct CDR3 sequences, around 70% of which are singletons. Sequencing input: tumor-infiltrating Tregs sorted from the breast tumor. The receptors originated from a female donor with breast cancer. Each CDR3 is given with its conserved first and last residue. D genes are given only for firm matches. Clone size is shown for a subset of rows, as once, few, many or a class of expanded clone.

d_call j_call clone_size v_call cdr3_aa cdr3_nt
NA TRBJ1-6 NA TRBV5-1 CASSLRPGGLMSPLHF TGCGCCAGCAGCTTGAGACCGGGGGGACTTATGTCACCCCTCCACTTT
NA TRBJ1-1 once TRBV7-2 CASSLTRDTEAFF TGTGCCAGCAGCTTAACAAGGGACACTGAAGCTTTCTTT
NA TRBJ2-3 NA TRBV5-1 CASSIRAPDGQTDTQYF TGCGCCAGCAGCATCAGGGCCCCCGACGGACAGACAGATACGCAGTATTTT
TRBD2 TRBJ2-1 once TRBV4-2 CASSQESSGRPSSYNEQFF TGTGCCAGCAGCCAAGAATCTAGCGGGAGGCCCAGCTCCTACAATGAGCAGTTCTTC
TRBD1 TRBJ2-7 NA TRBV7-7 CASSLEIRQGANYEQYF TGTGCTAGCAGCTTAGAGATCAGACAGGGGGCAAACTACGAGCAGTACTTC
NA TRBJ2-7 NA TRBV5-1 CASSIRTPYEQYF TGCGCCAGCAGCATCAGGACACCCTACGAGCAGTACTTC
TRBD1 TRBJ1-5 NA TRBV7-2 CASSRRDSSNQPQHF TGTGCCAGCAGCCGTCGGGACAGTAGCAATCAGCCCCAGCATTTT
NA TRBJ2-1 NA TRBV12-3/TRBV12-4 CASSFRPAGAVF TGTGCCAGCAGTTTCCGACCGGCCGGAGCTGTCTTC
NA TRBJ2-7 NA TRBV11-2 CASSLRQTYEQYF TGTGCCAGCAGCTTGCGGCAGACCTACGAGCAGTACTTC
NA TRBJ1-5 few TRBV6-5 CASSYSNGNQPQHF TGTGCCAGCAGTTACTCGAACGGGAACCAGCCCCAGCATTTT
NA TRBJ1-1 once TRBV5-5 CASSLAPAEPEAFF TGTGCCAGCAGCTTGGCCCCCGCCGAACCTGAAGCTTTCTTT
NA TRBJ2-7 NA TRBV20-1 CSAAPARTDEQCF TGCAGTGCTGCCCCTGCTAGGACCGACGAGCAGTGCTTC
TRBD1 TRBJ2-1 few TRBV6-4 CASSTGTAALGEQFF TGTGCCAGCAGCACCGGGACAGCCGCCCTTGGGGAGCAGTTCTTC
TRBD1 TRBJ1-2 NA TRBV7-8 CASSSDRAGGYTF TGTGCCAGCAGCTCCGACAGGGCTGGTGGCTACACCTTC
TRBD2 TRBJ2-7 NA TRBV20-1 CSARDKTSGRNEQYF TGCAGTGCTAGAGACAAGACCAGCGGGAGAAACGAGCAGTACTTC
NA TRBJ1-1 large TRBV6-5 CASSPTGLGLRAFF TGTGCCAGCAGCCCCACGGGGCTCGGCCTGAGAGCTTTCTTT
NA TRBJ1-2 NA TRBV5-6 CASSLNRANYGYTF TGTGCCAGCAGCTTAAACAGAGCTAACTATGGCTACACCTTC
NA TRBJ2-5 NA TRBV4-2 CASSQENLGFKETQYF TGTGCCAGCAGCCAAGAGAATTTGGGGTTTAAAGAGACCCAGTACTTC
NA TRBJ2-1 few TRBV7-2 CASSLAGLTEQFF TGTGCCAGCAGCTTGGCGGGACTCACTGAGCAGTTCTTC
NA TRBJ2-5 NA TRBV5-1 CASSLRPYQETQYF TGCGCCAGCAGCTTACGACCTTACCAAGAGACCCAGTACTTC
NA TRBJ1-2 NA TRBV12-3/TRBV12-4 CASSLSVGYGYTF TGTGCCAGCAGTTTATCGGTGGGCTATGGCTACACCTTC
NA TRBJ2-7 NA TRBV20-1 CSARGGSDSYEQYF TGCAGTGCTAGGGGGGGCTCGGACTCCTACGAGCAGTACTTC